This TCR beta chain was obtained from a study of cytomegalovirus exposure and HLA in healthy donors. With 60 Vbeta and 13 Jbeta primers, the PCR was carried out. Generated by immunoSEQ multiplex PCR, the TCRdb table keeps only in-frame clones and is missing some. The sample shows 140,000 or so clones, around 65% of them seen only once. This CDR3 contains 14 residues. V trimming: 4 bases; J trimming: 3 bases; junction bases outside the gene matches: 6. In germline, CDR1 is SGHRS, CDR2 YFSETQ. The table lists this clone with a count of one. The chain employs TRBV5-1 and TRBJ1-2; TRBD1 matches at 7 bases. This clonotype originated in a male donor in good health and CMV-seronegative. Sequencing was carried out using PBMCs. The CDR3 DNA is TGCGCCAGCAGCCCAAAGGGGGCAGACTATGGCTACACCTTC. This translates into CASSPKGADYGYTF. Looking up the rest from reference TRBV5-1 and TRBJ1-2 gives the full variable domain: KAGVTQTPRYLIKTRGQQVTLSCSPISGHRSVSWYQQTPGQGLQFLFEYFSETQRNKGNFPGRFSGRQFSNSRSEMNVSTLELGDSALYLCASSPKGADYGYTFGSGTRLTVV.